A selection of T cell receptor beta chains follows, all from one sample in a study of blood T cell repertoires in COVID-19. The data were produced by immunoSEQ multiplex PCR, yet TCRdb's version contains in-frame clones alone and is incomplete. This sample yields over 120,000 clones, of which about 85% are seen a single time; roughly 2.6% belongs to the top ten. Sequencing was done on a sample of peripheral blood. These receptor sequences come from a human donor with acute or convalescent COVID-19. The donor label of this sample is uncertain. The CDR3 runs from the conserved cysteine through the conserved F or W. A D gene is named only where the DNA matches it firmly. For some rows the clone size is stated as once, few or many, or as a class when expanded; others skip it.

CDR3: CASSLTASGSGTDTQYF
DNA: TGTGCCAGCAGCTTAACTGCTAGCGGGAGTGGGACAGATACGCAGTATTTT
J: TRBJ2-3
size: .
V: TRBV7-3
D: TRBD2

CDR3: CASSYDGGVDGSLHF
DNA: TGTGCCAGCAGCTACGACGGGGGAGTGGATGGATCCCTCCACTTT
J: TRBJ1-6
size: .
V: TRBV5-5
D: .

CDR3: CASSFSPGHNNEQFF
DNA: TGCGCCAGCAGCTTTTCACCGGGACATAACAATGAGCAGTTCTTC
J: TRBJ2-1
size: .
V: TRBV5-1
D: .

CDR3: CASTTGGNTDTQYF
DNA: TGTGCCAGTACAACAGGGGGCAACACAGATACGCAGTATTTT
J: TRBJ2-3
size: once
V: TRBV19
D: TRBD1

CDR3: CAGASSGRGADTQYF
DNA: TGTGCCGGAGCCTCTAGCGGGAGGGGTGCAGATACGCAGTATTTT
J: TRBJ2-3
size: .
V: TRBV5-4
D: TRBD2

CDR3: CATSDPQTGEETQYF
DNA: TGTGCCACCAGTGATCCACAGACAGGCGAAGAGACCCAGTACTTC
J: TRBJ2-5
size: .
V: TRBV24-1
D: .

CDR3: CSASMGTGNGNTIYF
DNA: TGCAGTGCTAGTATGGGGACAGGGAATGGAAACACCATATATTTT
J: TRBJ1-3
size: .
V: TRBV20-1
D: TRBD1

CDR3: CASSHRASNTGELFF
DNA: TGTGCCAGCAGCCACAGGGCTTCTAACACCGGGGAGCTGTTTTTT
J: TRBJ2-2
size: .
V: TRBV7-8
D: .

CDR3: CATSQQGAGSNEQFF
DNA: TGTGCCACCAGTCAACAGGGGGCCGGGAGCAATGAGCAGTTCTTC
J: TRBJ2-1
size: once
V: TRBV24-1
D: TRBD1

CDR3: CASRGTLGGELFF
DNA: TGTGCCAGTCGGGGGACTCTAGGCGGGGAGCTGTTTTTT
J: TRBJ2-2
size: .
V: TRBV5-8
D: .

CDR3: CASSYSTSGGRAPMRTDTQYF
DNA: TGTGCCAGCAGTTACTCTACTTCCGGCGGGAGAGCTCCCATGCGGACAGATACGCAGTATTTT
J: TRBJ2-3
size: .
V: TRBV6-2/TRBV6-3
D: TRBD2

CDR3: CSARGDSQETQYF
DNA: TGCAGCGCCCGCGGGGACAGTCAAGAGACCCAGTACTTC
J: TRBJ2-5
size: .
V: TRBV29-1
D: .

CDR3: CASSSRGQSYEQYF
DNA: TGTGCCAGCAGCTCCAGGGGACAGAGCTACGAGCAGTACTTC
J: TRBJ2-7
size: once
V: TRBV27
D: TRBD1

CDR3: CASSSSRPGANVLTF
DNA: .
J: TRBJ2-6
size: .
V: TRBV6-6
D: .

CDR3: CASSIGTHSGNTIYF
DNA: TGTGCCAGCTCGATCGGGACACACTCTGGAAACACCATATATTTT
J: TRBJ1-3
size: .
V: TRBV9
D: .

CDR3: CASSERGPANEKLFF
DNA: TGTGCCAGCAGTGAAAGGGGGCCGGCTAATGAAAAACTGTTTTTT
J: TRBJ1-4
size: .
V: TRBV25-1
D: TRBD1

CDR3: CASGARGSSTIYF
DNA: TGTGCTAGCGGAGCCAGGGGAAGTAGCACCATATATTTT
J: TRBJ1-3
size: few
V: TRBV2
D: .

CDR3: CSAGGQSTGELFF
DNA: TGCAGTGCTGGTGGACAGTCCACCGGGGAGCTGTTTTTT
J: TRBJ2-2
size: .
V: TRBV20-1
D: .

CDR3: CASSQEGAGARETQYF
DNA: TGTGCCAGCAGCCAAGAAGGAGCGGGGGCCCGGGAGACCCAGTACTTC
J: TRBJ2-5
size: .
V: TRBV4-2
D: TRBD2

CDR3: CSVEFSSGNTGELFF
DNA: TGCAGCGTTGAGTTCTCGTCAGGGAACACCGGGGAGCTGTTTTTT
J: TRBJ2-2
size: .
V: TRBV29-1
D: .

CDR3: CAISARDRGETQYF
DNA: TGTGCCATCAGTGCCAGGGACAGAGGAGAGACCCAGTACTTC
J: TRBJ2-5
size: .
V: TRBV10-3
D: TRBD1

CDR3: CASGKNRENTEAFF
DNA: TGTGCCAGCGGTAAAAACAGGGAGAATACTGAAGCTTTCTTT
J: TRBJ1-1
size: .
V: TRBV7-2
D: .

CDR3: CASRRDSVYGYTF
DNA: TGTGCCAGTAGACGGGACAGCGTCTATGGCTACACCTTC
J: TRBJ1-2
size: few
V: TRBV19
D: TRBD1

CDR3: CASSPTPGTGKRGEKLFF
DNA: TGCGCCAGCAGCCCTACCCCCGGGACAGGGAAACGAGGTGAAAAACTGTTTTTT
J: TRBJ1-4
size: once
V: TRBV4-1
D: TRBD1

CDR3: CASSSPPTARSNQPQHF
DNA: TGTGCCAGCAGCTCCCCTCCGACAGCTCGGAGCAATCAGCCCCAGCATTTT
J: TRBJ1-5
size: .
V: TRBV7-2
D: .

CDR3: CASSTPRARQGYTF
DNA: TGTGCCAGCAGTACCCCGCGGGCCAGGCAGGGCTACACCTTC
J: TRBJ1-2
size: few
V: TRBV2
D: .

CDR3: CASSPSGGEYNEQFF
DNA: TGTGCCAGCAGCCCTAGCGGGGGGGAATACAATGAGCAGTTCTTC
J: TRBJ2-1
size: .
V: TRBV7-3
D: TRBD2

CDR3: CASKSLAGAPGELFF
DNA: TGTGCCAGTAAGAGTCTAGCGGGGGCTCCCGGGGAGCTGTTTTTT
J: TRBJ2-2
size: .
V: TRBV19
D: TRBD2

CDR3: CATSPRDSNSPLHF
DNA: TGTGCCACCAGCCCACGGGACAGTAATTCACCCCTCCACTTT
J: TRBJ1-6
size: .
V: TRBV15
D: TRBD1

CDR3: CASRIGTEATNEKLFF
DNA: TGTGCCAGCAGGATCGGAACAGAAGCAACTAATGAAAAACTGTTTTTT
J: TRBJ1-4
size: .
V: TRBV2
D: .

CDR3: CASSRSSDRGREQYF
DNA: TGTGCCAGCAGCCGAAGCTCGGACAGGGGGCGAGAGCAGTACTTC
J: TRBJ2-7
size: .
V: TRBV6-2/TRBV6-3
D: TRBD1

CDR3: CASSLARNSGLRNTEAFF
DNA: TGTGCCAGCAGCTTAGCGAGGAATTCAGGGTTAAGGAACACTGAAGCTTTCTTT
J: TRBJ1-1
size: .
V: TRBV7-9
D: .

CDR3: CASSVDLAGDRELFF
DNA: TGTGCCAGCAGCGTAGATCTAGCGGGAGACAGGGAGCTGTTTTTT
J: TRBJ2-2
size: .
V: TRBV9
D: TRBD2

CDR3: CASSFGGRTEAFF
DNA: TGTGCCAGCTCCTTTGGAGGTAGGACTGAAGCTTTCTTT
J: TRBJ1-1
size: once
V: TRBV12-3/TRBV12-4
D: .

CDR3: CASSTNPGQMQYF
DNA: TGTGCCAGCAGCACTAACCCGGGACAAATGCAGTATTTT
J: TRBJ2-3
size: .
V: TRBV7-3
D: .

CDR3: CASSVGGDYGYTF
DNA: TGTGCCAGCAGCGTAGGGGGGGACTATGGCTACACCTTC
J: TRBJ1-2
size: .
V: TRBV6-6
D: .

CDR3: CASSQVEGFAYNEQFF
DNA: TGCGCCAGCAGCCAAGTCGAGGGCTTCGCCTACAATGAGCAGTTCTTC
J: TRBJ2-1
size: .
V: TRBV4-1
D: .

CDR3: CATSDSPGQGNYGYTF
DNA: TGTGCCACCAGTGATTCGCCGGGACAGGGGAACTATGGCTACACCTTC
J: TRBJ1-2
size: .
V: TRBV24-1
D: TRBD1

CDR3: CASSPASDYNYGYTF
DNA: TGTGCCAGCTCGCCGGCCTCGGACTATAACTATGGCTACACCTTC
J: TRBJ1-2
size: .
V: TRBV18
D: .

CDR3: CASQDSQNRASAFF
DNA: TGTGCCAGTCAGGACTCCCAAAACAGGGCGTCAGCTTTCTTT
J: TRBJ1-1
size: .
V: TRBV7-9
D: .

CDR3: CATGFRGGASYEQYF
DNA: TGTGCCACCGGTTTTAGGGGGGGGGCCTCCTACGAGCAGTACTTC
J: TRBJ2-7
size: few
V: TRBV27
D: .

CDR3: CASSLDGEGGYTF
DNA: TGTGCCAGCAGTCTGGACGGTGAGGGTGGCTACACCTTC
J: TRBJ1-2
size: .
V: TRBV6-5
D: .

CDR3: CATIIVGGRDGYTF
DNA: TGTGCCACCATTATAGTAGGAGGGAGGGATGGCTACACCTTC
J: TRBJ1-2
size: .
V: TRBV24-1
D: .